Included here is one TCR beta chain sequence, with context. A read error may account for a junction end that differs from germline. This sample stems from a study of tumor and adjacent non-tumor tissue in lung cancer. The germline gives CDR1 SGHAT, CDR2 FQNNGV. The CDR3 totals 13 residues. This sample's RNA came from whole unsorted tissue. TCRbeta libraries were built with three rounds of nested PCR, modified from ARM-PCR. TCRdb called the multiplex PCR reads again in MiXCR, with one record for every CDR3 protein. The sample lists approximately 150,000 distinct CDR3 sequences; approximately 64% were seen once.

The sequencing input was lung tumor tissue. The rearrangement uses TRBV11-2 and TRBJ2-3; D gene uncertain. The clonotype comes from a man aged 55 to 70 with small cell lung cancer. The CDR3 sequence: CASSREITDTQHF. The CDR3 nucleotides are TGTGCCAGCAGCCGCGAGATCACAGATACGCAACATTTT.